This entry features one T cell receptor beta chain sequence. Sequencing was performed with immunoSEQ multiplex PCR; in TCRdb, only in-frame clones are kept and a portion is missing. Of roughly 310,000 clones detected, 88% appear once; the ten largest clones hold 0.9% to 1%. The sample originates from a study of cytomegalovirus exposure and HLA in healthy donors. At the level of the study: Later analysis reported that the 110 or so validation repertoires shared the platform of the approximately 670 first-cohort repertoires.

The CDR3 is made up of 14 amino acids. The V gene's germline CDR1 is GTSNPN and CDR2 SVGIG (reference sequence). Between the trimmed V and J ends, which lost 5 bases and 12 bases, there was a span of 26 bases. The sequenced material came from PBMCs. This TCR derives from a man younger than 40 in good health and CMV-seronegative. V gene TRBV30 combines with J gene TRBJ2-7; the D gene is possibly TRBD1 (6 bases). The CDR3 is CAWGAPRDTLRRYF. CDR3 DNA sequence: TGTGCCTGGGGTGCTCCCCGGGACACCCTACGACGGTACTTC.